These 22 T cell receptor beta chains share one sample of origin, sequenced in a study of T cells in Graves' hyperthyroidism and ophthalmopathy. The source material, RNA transcripts, was used to amplify TCR beta CDR3 regions. The study used the HTBI primer set for a first-round RT-PCR of the TCR CDR3. Via MiXCR, TCRdb re-called the multiplex PCR reads, giving one row per CDR3 protein. The sample lists fewer than 750,000 distinct CDR3 sequences; roughly 50% were seen once. The material sequenced was peripheral blood or thyroid tissue (not recorded which). These receptors were taken from a woman aged 18-29 years with Graves' hyperthyroidism.

This clonotype was seen a few times. This chain links TRBV2 with TRBJ2-3; D may be TRBD2 (5 bases). The CDR3 totals 16 residues. CDR1 is SNHLY, CDR2 FYNNEI, per germline. V lost 2 bases and J 2 bases, leaving 14 bases between the germline ends. The CDR3: CASSEWGLAITDTQYF. CDR3 DNA sequence: TGTGCCAGCAGTGAATGGGGTCTAGCCATCACAGATACGCAGTATTTT.

The V call is TRBV7-2, the J call TRBJ2-7, with TRBD1 matching 8 bases. TRBJ2-1 matches the DNA end more closely, so the J call is doubtful. The germline V gene encodes CDR1 SGHTA and CDR2 FQGNSA. CDR3 length equals 13 residues. The CDR3 sequence is CAVPGQEYNEQFF. CDR3 DNA sequence: TGTGCCGTACCGGGACAGGAATACAATGAGCAGTTCTTC.

The CDR3, as DNA: TGTGCCAGCAGTGAGGGGAACTATCAGCCCCAGCATTTT. It yields the protein CASSEGNYQPQHF. The genes are TRBV25-1 and TRBJ1-5; no definite D call. The CDR3 sequence is 13 residues long. Looked up from germline, CDR1 is MGHDK and CDR2 is SYGVNS. V was cut by 3 bases and J by 5 bases, with 8 bases left in between.

V and J are TRBV10-3 and TRBJ2-5; the D gene is possibly TRBD2 (6 bases). Germline V gives CDR1 ENHRY, CDR2 SYGVKD. V dropped 3 bases and J dropped 2 bases, with 16 bases sitting between them. The CDR3 totals 16 residues. The CDR3 DNA is TGTGCCATCAGTGACCCTAGCGCGACACTTCAAGAGACCCAGTACTTC. Amino acid sequence: CAISDPSATLQETQYF.

The CDR3 loop reads CASRQQGANVLTF. CDR3 in DNA: TGCGCCAGCAGGCAACAGGGGGCCAACGTCCTGACTTTC. The chain couples TRBV4-1 to TRBJ2-6; D gene uncertain. This CDR3 comprises 13 residues. V lost 6 bases and J lost 4, with 7 bases in between. Germline V gene sequence: CDR1 MGHRA, CDR2 YSYEKL.

The rearrangement uses TRBV7-9 and TRBJ2-7; possibly TRBD2 for D (7 bases). This CDR3 is 14 amino acids long. Trimming cost V 6 bases and J 7 bases, with 19 bases left between them. The germline gives CDR1 SEHNR, CDR2 FQNEAQ (reference sequence). The CDR3 here is CASSRDWEGDEQYF. The CDR3 bases are TGTGCCAGCAGTCGGGACTGGGAGGGGGATGAGCAGTACTTC.

In its sample, this clonotype was seen many times. The V and J genes are TRBV7-2 and TRBJ2-5; D gene uncertain. Germline CDR1 and CDR2: SGHTA and FQGNSA. The CDR3 length is 11 residues. Trimming took off 4 bases at V and 7 bases at J, with 7 bases between the two ends. The CDR3 DNA follows: TGTGCCAGCAGCTCCACCCTGACCCAGTACTTC. It yields the protein CASSSTLTQYF.

This rearrangement joins TRBV12-3 or TRBV12-4 to TRBJ1-4, with a weak D call TRBD1 (5 bases). Between the trimmed V and J ends, which lost 6 bases and 3 bases, there was a span of 11 bases. The CDR3 has 14 amino acids. The CDR3 reads CASRWGRSNEKLFF. DNA of the CDR3: TGTGCCAGCAGGTGGGGACGGTCTAATGAAAAACTGTTTTTT.

This clonotype was counted many times. The chain employs TRBV5-5 and TRBJ1-1; 12 bases fit TRBD1. The CDR3 is made up of 16 amino acids. Germline values: CDR1 SGHKS, CDR2 YYEKEE (reference sequence). Trimming took 4 bases from V and 8 from J; bases not matched to a gene: 12. The CDR3 loop reads CASSRTGTGGIREAFF. DNA of the CDR3: TGTGCCAGCAGCCGCACCGGGACAGGGGGCATTAGGGAAGCTTTCTTT. Full variable domain (outside the CDR3, taken from reference TRBV5-5 and TRBJ1-1): DAGVTQSPTHLIKTRGQQVTLRCSPISGHKSVSWYQQVLGQGPQFIFQYYEKEERGRGNFPDRFSARQFPNYSSELNVNALLLGDSALYLCASSRTGTGGIREAFFGQGTRLTVV.

The chain uses TRBV7-9 and TRBJ1-2, with TRBD1 matching 8 bases. The V gene's germline CDR1 is SEHNR and CDR2 FQNEAQ (reference sequence). The length of the CDR3 is 13 residues. The V and J ends lost 5 bases and 14 bases, in that order; junction bases with no gene match: 13. CDR3 sequence reads: CASSGRQGTSYTF. In DNA form, the CDR3 reads TGTGCCAGCAGCGGTAGACAGGGGACTTCTTATACCTTC.

This clonotype was observed a single time. This chain links TRBV2 with TRBJ1-6, with D perhaps matching TRBD1 (5 bases). The V gene's germline CDR1 is SNHLY and CDR2 FYNNEI. The CDR3 runs to 15 residues. The V and J ends lost 1 base and 7 bases respectively, with 11 bases between them. CDR3 nucleotide sequence: TGTGCCAGCAGTGAAGAGGGGCAGGGAAATTCACCCCTCCACTTT. Protein sequence: CASSEEGQGNSPLHF.

This clonotype was counted many times. V gene TRBV24-1 combines with J gene TRBJ2-5; TRBD1 matches at 7 bases. Looked up from germline, CDR1 is KGHDR and CDR2 is SFDVKD. The junction had 10 bases not matched to a gene; V was cut back by 3 bases and J by 1 base. The CDR3 sequence is 17 residues long. The CDR3 DNA sequence: TGTGCCACCAGTGATAGAGCCATTGGGACAGCCCAAGAGACCCAGTACTTC. Protein product: CATSDRAIGTAQETQYF.

The rearrangement joins TRBV20-1 to TRBJ2-3, with 14 positions matching TRBD2. V was clipped by 3 bases and J by 5 bases; unmatched bases: 7. Germline-derived CDR1 and CDR2 are DFQATT and SNEGSKA (reference sequence). This CDR3 spans 16 amino acids. In DNA form, the CDR3 reads TGCAGTGCTAGGGGGGGACTAGCGGGAGAGATAGATACGCAGTATTTT. Translation gives CSARGGLAGEIDTQYF.

In its sample, this clonotype was seen many times. This rearrangement joins TRBV2 to TRBJ1-3; no definite D call. Looked up from germline, CDR1 is SNHLY and CDR2 is FYNNEI. The CDR3 runs 17 residues. The V end lost 2 bases, the J end lost 0 bases, and 14 bases lay between the germline ends. The CDR3 loop reads CASSERRASSSGNTIYF. The CDR3 bases are TGTGCCAGCAGTGAAAGGAGGGCATCCTCCTCTGGAAACACCATATATTTT.

This clonotype was observed a few times. V usage is TRBV12-3 or TRBV12-4 and J usage is TRBJ2-7, with D maybe TRBD2 (5 bases). The CDR3 loop spans 13 amino acids. The ends were cut back, 2 bases at V and 3 bases at J, with 8 bases in the middle. In DNA, the CDR3 is TGTGCCAGCAGTTTACAGGAGGACTACGAGCAGTACTTC. It yields the protein CASSLQEDYEQYF.

This clonotype appeared many times. The rearrangement links TRBV12-3 or TRBV12-4 to TRBJ1-5, with D hard to call. The CDR3 sequence is 13 residues long. V shed 6 bases and J shed 5 bases, with 11 bases lying between them. Written as DNA, the CDR3 is TGTGCCAGCAGCCGATTGAGTTATCAGCCCCAGCATTTT. Translating gives CASSRLSYQPQHF.

In its sample, this clonotype was seen many times. The CDR3 DNA reads as TGCAGTGCTATTGGTGGTGGAAAGACCCAGTACTTC. It specifies CSAIGGGKTQYF. V gene TRBV20-1 combines with J gene TRBJ2-5, with D unclear. Germline CDR1 and CDR2: DFQATT and SNEGSKA (reference sequence). This CDR3 comprises 12 residues. V lost 4 bases and J lost 6, with 12 bases in between.

A note on this clonotype: Given a much more abundant clone one base away, this may be a read error. This sequence joins TRBV4-2 and TRBJ1-2; tentatively, D is TRBD1 (5 bases). The CDR3 length is 14 residues. The V end lost 6 bases, the J end lost 4 bases, and 15 bases lay between the germline ends. Germline V gene lookup returns CDR1 LGHNA and CDR2 YNFKEQ. The CDR3 DNA follows: TGTGCCAGCAGGTTTCAGGGAACAGGCTATGGCTACACCTTC. Amino acid sequence: CASRFQGTGYGYTF.

The gene calls are TRBV7-6 and TRBJ2-7, with TRBD2 matching 7 bases. CDR3 length: 14 amino acids. The V gene's germline CDR1 is SGHVS and CDR2 FNYEAQ. With V trimmed by 5 bases and J by 3 bases, 7 bases remained unmatched. In DNA form, the CDR3 reads TGTGCCAGCAGCCTCCGAGGGACTATCTACGAGCAGTACTTC. Translating gives CASSLRGTIYEQYF.

This clonotype was detected ten times or more. J is TRBJ2-5 and V is TRBV7-2, with TRBD2 as a possible D gene (5 bases). V was trimmed by 5 bases and J by 4 bases, leaving 14 bases between them. The CDR3 consists of 14 residues. The V gene's germline CDR1 is SGHTA and CDR2 FQGNSA. CDR3 DNA sequence: TGTGCCAGCAGCGAAAAAGGAGGAGGAGAGACCCAGTACTTC. Amino acid sequence: CASSEKGGGETQYF.

This clonotype was observed many times. The gene calls are TRBV4-1 and TRBJ2-5; D is unresolved. V lost 3 bases and J 4 bases, leaving 9 bases between the germline ends. This CDR3 region has 13 residues. In germline, CDR1 is MGHRA, CDR2 YSYEKL. The CDR3 nucleotides read TGCGCCAGCAGCCAGCCTTTAAGAGAGACCCAGTACTTC. It encodes CASSQPLRETQYF.

This rearrangement joins TRBV29-1 to TRBJ1-2; TRBD1 is a possible D gene (5 bases). Deletions cut 7 bases from V and 10 bases from J, with 16 bases between. Germline V gene data show CDR1 as SQVTM and CDR2 as ANQGSEA. CDR3 length equals 11 residues. The CDR3 loop is CSAVQGDVYTF. Here the CDR3 DNA reads TGCAGCGCGGTCCAGGGTGACGTCTACACCTTC. Complete variable domain (other parts from reference TRBV29-1 and TRBJ1-2): SAVISQKPSRDICQRGTSLTIQCQVDSQVTMMFWYRQQPGQSLTLIATANQGSEATYESGFVIDKFPISRPNLTFSTLTVSNMSPEDSSIYLCSAVQGDVYTFGSGTRLTVV.